The 22 T cell receptor beta chains given below trace back to one sample, sequenced in a study of control samples from healthy donors and cancer patients. Using immunoSEQ multiplex PCR, the repertoire was profiled, and TCRdb retains in-frame clones only, with some absent. Among roughly 140,000 clones listed, approximately 93% were seen once. The sequencing input was blood. The receptors derive from a man over 45 in good health.

The V and J genes are TRBV6-5 and TRBJ1-1; tentative D call: TRBD1 (6 bases). Trimming removed 4 bases from V and 4 bases from J, with 19 bases in between. The germline CDR1 and CDR2 sequences are MNHEY and SVGAGI. The CDR3 runs 16 residues. CDR3 DNA: TGTGCCAGCAGTTCCCCCAAAGACAGGTTCGGCACTGAAGCTTTCTTT. Protein product: CASSSPKDRFGTEAFF.

The rearrangement joins TRBV5-1 to TRBJ1-5; D gene ambiguous. Trimming pared 3 bases from V and 0 bases from J, leaving 10 bases between. The CDR3 runs to 15 residues. The germline CDR1 and CDR2 sequences are SGHRS and YFSETQ. The CDR3 loop is CASSSDPASNQPQHF. The CDR3 DNA sequence: TGCGCCAGCAGCTCCGACCCTGCTAGCAATCAGCCCCAGCATTTT.

This clone has only one observation. The chain joins TRBV5-1 to TRBJ2-2; TRBD2 might be the D (5 bases). The V and J ends lost 1 base and 7 bases respectively, with 11 bases between them. Germline V gives CDR1 SGHRS, CDR2 YFSETQ. CDR3 size: 14 residues. The CDR3 region is CASSLRPGDGELFF. In DNA, the CDR3 is TGCGCCAGCAGCTTGAGACCCGGGGACGGGGAGCTGTTTTTT.

In this sample, this clone turned up a few times. The J gene is TRBJ1-1, the V gene TRBV6-6, with 8 bases fitting TRBD1. Germline lookup yields CDR1 MNHNY and CDR2 SVGAGI (reference sequence). The trim removed 6 bases at V and 1 base at J, leaving 4 bases unmatched. This CDR3 has 14 residues. CDR3 sequence: CASRSTGGNTEAFF. The CDR3 DNA reads TGTGCCAGCAGATCCACAGGGGGGAACACTGAAGCTTTCTTT.

The chain has TRBV5-1 and TRBJ2-1; D is uncertain. Germline values: CDR1 SGHRS, CDR2 YFSETQ. Trimming removed 4 bases from V and 0 bases from J, with 11 bases in between. The length of the CDR3 is 15 residues. The CDR3 region is CASSPKDSSYNEQFF. The CDR3, as DNA: TGCGCCAGCAGCCCGAAGGATAGCTCCTACAATGAGCAGTTCTTC. Using reference TRBV5-1 and TRBJ2-1 for the parts outside the CDR3, the full variable domain is KAGVTQTPRYLIKTRGQQVTLSCSPISGHRSVSWYQQTPGQGLQFLFEYFSETQRNKGNFPGRFSGRQFSNSRSEMNVSTLELGDSALYLCASSPKDSSYNEQFFGPGTRLTVL.

The CDR3 DNA sequence: TGTGCCAGCAGTTTACAGGGGGGGCCGAGGACCGGGGAGCTGTTTTTT. This sequence encodes CASSLQGGPRTGELFF. The genes are TRBV27 and TRBJ2-2; TRBD1 or TRBD2 may be the D gene (7 bases each). V was trimmed by 2 bases and J by 5 bases, leaving 15 bases between them. The CDR3 runs 16 residues. The V gene's germline CDR1 is MNHEY and CDR2 SMNVEV (reference sequence).

The V call is TRBV2, the J call TRBJ2-1; 11 bases are shared with TRBD2. The CDR3 spans 19 residues. J was trimmed by 7 bases and V by 5 bases; bases with no gene match: 19. Germline V gives CDR1 SNHLY, CDR2 FYNNEI. The chain's CDR3 is CASSYSPTVAGGRRNEQFF. The CDR3 DNA reads TGTGCCAGCAGTTACTCCCCTACGGTAGCGGGAGGGAGAAGGAATGAGCAGTTCTTC.

The chain recombines TRBV6-4 with TRBJ1-2; 7 bases line up with TRBD1. There are 15 residues in the CDR3. Germline assignment: CDR1 MRHNA and CDR2 SNTAGT. The ends lost 4 bases at V and 0 bases at J; junction bases unmatched: 5. In DNA, the CDR3 is TGTGCCAGCAGTGTAACCGGGACAGCTAACTATGGCTACACCTTC. Translation gives CASSVTGTANYGYTF.

J is TRBJ2-7 and V is TRBV19; 12 nucleotides line up with TRBD2. Germline V CDR1 and CDR2: LNHDA, SQIVND (reference sequence). CDR3 size: 15 residues. Losses at the gene ends were 6 bases for V and 1 base for J; bases not matched to a gene: 4. CDR3 residues: CASRLGLAGSYEQYF. CDR3 coding DNA: TGTGCCAGTAGACTGGGACTAGCGGGTTCCTACGAGCAGTACTTC.

This chain uses TRBV6-5 with TRBJ2-7, with 10 bases that match TRBD1. Looked up from germline, CDR1 is MNHEY and CDR2 is SVGAGI. V lost 5 bases to trimming and J lost 5 bases; unmatched junction nucleotides: 6. The CDR3 spans 14 residues. The CDR3 region has the DNA TGTGCCAGCAGTCCGGGACAGGGGAAAAACGAGCAGTACTTC. Translating it yields CASSPGQGKNEQYF.

CDR3: CASSLQVLNYEQYF. The CDR3 nucleotides read TGTGCCAGCAGTTTACAGGTCCTAAACTACGAGCAGTACTTC. V gene TRBV28 combines with J gene TRBJ2-7; D not resolved. The V end was cut by 2 bases, the J end by 3 bases, with 11 bases between. Germline CDR1 is MDHEN and CDR2 is SYDVKM. The CDR3 is 14 residues long.

The chain has TRBV4-1 and TRBJ1-4; weak D call: TRBD1 (6 bases). Germline V lookup: CDR1 MGHRA, CDR2 YSYEKL. This CDR3 contains 15 residues. V was clipped by 6 bases and J by 5 bases, with 16 bases between them. CDR3 nucleotide sequence: TGCGCCAGCAGTTACCCGGGACACTCAAATGAAAAACTGTTTTTT. Translating gives CASSYPGHSNEKLFF.

The chain employs TRBV7-9 and TRBJ2-5; D call uncertain. Per germline, CDR1 SEHNR and CDR2 FQNEAQ (reference sequence). The ends were cut back, 1 base at V and 2 bases at J, with 5 bases in the middle. This CDR3 is built from 13 residues. CDR3 DNA sequence: TGTGCCAGCAGCTTAGGAGGTCAAGAGACCCAGTACTTC. It codes for CASSLGGQETQYF. The complete variable domain, with remaining parts taken from reference TRBV7-9 and TRBJ2-5, reads DTGVSQNPRHKITKRGQNVTFRCDPISEHNRLYWYRQTLGQGPEFLTYFQNEAQLEKSRLLSDRFSAERPKGSFSTLEIQRTEQGDSAMYLCASSLGGQETQYFGPGTRLLVL.

The genes are TRBV19 and TRBJ1-1; tentative D call: TRBD1 (5 bases). CDR3 length: 12 residues. The germline V gene has CDR1 LNHDA and CDR2 SQIVND (reference sequence). The germline V and J ends were trimmed by 10 bases and 0 bases, with 9 bases remaining between them. CDR3 loop: CATQDMNTEAFF. The CDR3 DNA reads TGTGCCACCCAGGACATGAACACTGAAGCTTTCTTT.

This chain links TRBV6-2 or TRBV6-3 with TRBJ2-1; 11 nucleotides line up with TRBD2. Germline CDR1 and CDR2: MNHEY and SVGEGT. J lost 0 bases, V lost 2 bases, and 12 bases had no gene match. CDR3 length equals 20 residues. The CDR3 spells CASSYVRLAGIYLSYNEQFF. The CDR3 nucleotides read TGTGCCAGCAGTTACGTGAGACTAGCGGGAATTTACCTCTCCTACAATGAGCAGTTCTTC.

V is TRBV19 and J is TRBJ2-7, with 10 bases lining up with TRBD1. There are 15 residues in the CDR3. Trimming took 5 bases from V and 4 from J; bases not matched to a gene: 8. In germline, CDR1 is LNHDA, CDR2 SQIVND (reference sequence). The CDR3 DNA follows: TGTGCCAGTAGTCCCTACGGGACAGGGGTGTACGAGCAGTACTTC. It codes for CASSPYGTGVYEQYF. The full variable domain, its missing parts supplied by reference TRBV19 and TRBJ2-7, is DGGITQSPKYLFRKEGQNVTLSCEQNLNHDAMYWYRQDPGQGLRLIYYSQIVNDFQKGDIAEGYSVSREKKESFPLTVTSAQKNPTAFYLCASSPYGTGVYEQYFGPGTRLTVT.

The chain carries TRBV7-2 and TRBJ2-2; D is uncertain. From germline, CDR1 is SGHTA and CDR2 FQGNSA. CDR3 length: 14 residues. V lost 4 bases to trimming and J lost 3 bases, with 9 bases between them. The CDR3 DNA follows: TGTGCCAGCAGCTCTAGGAGAGACACCGGGGAGCTGTTTTTT. It translates to CASSSRRDTGELFF. Full variable domain (missing parts from reference TRBV7-2 and TRBJ2-2): GAGVSQSPSNKVTEKGKDVELRCDPISGHTALYWYRQSLGQGLEFLIYFQGNSAPDKSGLPSDRFSAERTGGSVSTLTIQRTQQEDSAVYLCASSSRRDTGELFFGEGSRLTVL.

The V and J genes are TRBV5-1 and TRBJ1-3; 12 bases map to TRBD1. With V trimmed by 8 bases and J by 1 base, 7 bases remained unmatched. Germline V gives CDR1 SGHRS, CDR2 YFSETQ. The CDR3 runs to 16 residues. The CDR3 sequence is CASTQGQGASGNTIYF. The CDR3, as DNA: TGCGCCAGTACGCAGGGACAGGGGGCTTCTGGAAACACCATATATTTT.

V usage is TRBV15 and J usage is TRBJ2-1; D remains unclear. CDR1 and CDR2 (germline): LNHNV, YYDKDF (reference sequence). The CDR3 is made up of 12 amino acids. V was trimmed by 5 bases and J by 3 bases, leaving 5 bases between them. The CDR3 region has the DNA TGTGCCACCAGCTTACTCTACAATGAGCAGTTCTTC. This codes for CATSLLYNEQFF.

The chain carries TRBV4-1 and TRBJ2-4, with D perhaps matching TRBD1 (5 bases). Germline CDR1 reads MGHRA; CDR2 reads YSYEKL. V was trimmed by 1 base and J by 0 bases, leaving 16 bases between them. The CDR3 sequence is 18 residues long. CDR3 in DNA: TGCGCCAGCAGCCAAGGACCAACAGGTCAACTAGCCAAAAACATTCAGTACTTC. This encodes CASSQGPTGQLAKNIQYF.

The chain recombines TRBV6-5 with TRBJ1-1, with TRBD1 matching 11 bases. With 6 bases clipped from V and 4 bases from J, the junction kept 7 bases outside the gene matches. CDR1 and CDR2 (germline): MNHEY, SVGAGI. The CDR3 covers 15 residues. The CDR3 here is CASSLDRGRGTEAFF. In nucleotides, the CDR3 is TGTGCCAGCAGCTTGGACAGGGGGCGCGGCACTGAAGCTTTCTTT.

The chain employs TRBV3-1 (or the pseudogene TRBV3-2) and TRBJ1-4; D possibly corresponds to TRBD1 (5 bases). This CDR3 is 17 amino acids long. CDR1 is LGHDT and CDR2 is YNNKEL in the germline V gene (reference sequence). V lost 4 bases and J 0 bases, leaving 15 bases between the germline ends. The CDR3 region is CASSPPRREATNEKLFF. As DNA, the CDR3 is TGTGCCAGCAGCCCTCCCCGCAGGGAAGCAACTAATGAAAAACTGTTTTTT.